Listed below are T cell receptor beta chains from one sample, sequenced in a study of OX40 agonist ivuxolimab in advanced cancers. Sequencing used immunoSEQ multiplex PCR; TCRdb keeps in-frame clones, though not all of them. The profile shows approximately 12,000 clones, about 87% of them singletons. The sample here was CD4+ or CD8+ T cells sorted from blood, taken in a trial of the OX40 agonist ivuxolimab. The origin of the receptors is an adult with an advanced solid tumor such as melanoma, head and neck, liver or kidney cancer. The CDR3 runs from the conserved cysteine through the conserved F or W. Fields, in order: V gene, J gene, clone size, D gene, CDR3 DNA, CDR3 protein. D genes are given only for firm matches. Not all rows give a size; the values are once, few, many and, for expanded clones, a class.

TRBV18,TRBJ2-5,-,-,TGTGCCAGCTCACCAGGTTCGGGGTACCAAGAGACCCAGTACTTC,CASSPGSGYQETQYF
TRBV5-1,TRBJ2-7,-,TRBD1,TGCGCCAGCAGCTTGGGACAGGGAAACTACGAGCAGTACTTC,CASSLGQGNYEQYF
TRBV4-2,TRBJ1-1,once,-,TGTGCCAGCAGCCAAGATTTAGGGGCTGTAAACACTGAAGCTTTCTTT,CASSQDLGAVNTEAFF
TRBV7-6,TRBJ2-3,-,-,TGTGCCAGCAGCTTCAGCGGGCTCACAGATACGCAGTATTTT,CASSFSGLTDTQYF
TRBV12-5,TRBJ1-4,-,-,TGTGCTAGTGGTTTTGTTCCCCCTCGGGAGGCTAATGAAAAACTGTTTTTT,CASGFVPPREANEKLFF
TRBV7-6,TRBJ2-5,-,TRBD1,TGTGCCAGCAGCTTAGTCGACAGGGTGATAGAGACCCAGTACTTC,CASSLVDRVIETQYF
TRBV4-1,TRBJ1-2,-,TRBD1,TGCGCCAGCAGCCAAGAGGGTACTGCGACAGGGAGCTACTATGGCTACACCTTC,CASSQEGTATGSYYGYTF
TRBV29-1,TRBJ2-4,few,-,TGCAGCGTGGACCAGGAAAGGCAATACTTC,CSVDQERQYF
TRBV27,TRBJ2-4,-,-,TGTGCCAGCAGGGGGGGCCAAAACATTCAGTACTTC,CASRGGQNIQYF
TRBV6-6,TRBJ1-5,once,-,TGTGCCAGCAGATCTCGGGGGGGGGTTCAGCCCCAGCATTTT,CASRSRGGVQPQHF
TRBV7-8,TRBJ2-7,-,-,TGTGCCAGCAGCTTAGGACAGGGAGGCTCCGAGCAGTGCTTC,CASSLGQGGSEQCF
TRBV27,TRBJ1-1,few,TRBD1,TGTGCCAGCAGTTTATCGGGACAGGGCACTGAAGCTTTCTTT,CASSLSGQGTEAFF
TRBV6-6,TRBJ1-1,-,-,TGTGCCAGCTGGAGGTGGGCTGAAGCTTTCTTT,CASWRWAEAFF
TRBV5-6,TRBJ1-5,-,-,TGTGCCAGCAGCCGCCAGGGTCAGCCCCAGCATTTT,CASSRQGQPQHF
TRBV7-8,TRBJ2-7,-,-,TGTGCCAGCAGCTCCGTTTTGCGCGGAATTTACGAGCAGTACTTC,CASSSVLRGIYEQYF
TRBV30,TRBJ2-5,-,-,TGTGCCTGGAGTGAGCTTGAAGAGACCCAGTACTTC,CAWSELEETQYF
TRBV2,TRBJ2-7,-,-,TGTGCCAGCAGTGATACCCACAGGGAGTCCTACGAGCAGTACTTC,CASSDTHRESYEQYF
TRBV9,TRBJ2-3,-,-,TGTGCCAGCAGCGAGTGGGACGAGGGGCCAGCAGATACGCAGTATTTT,CASSEWDEGPADTQYF
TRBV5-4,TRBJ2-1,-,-,TGTGCCAGCAGCATAGGGGCTCAGGAGCAGTTCTTC,CASSIGAQEQFF
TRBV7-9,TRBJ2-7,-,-,TGTGCCAGCAGCTTAGGGCGAAGGACAGACGACTCGCAGTACTTC,CASSLGRRTDDSQYF